Listed below are T cell receptor beta chains from one sample, sequenced in a study of cytomegalovirus exposure and HLA in healthy donors. TCRdb's copy holds only in-frame clones and misses some; the assay was immunoSEQ multiplex PCR. This table has approximately 160,000 clones, around 77% appearing once. Material: PBMCs. The receptors were gathered from a woman aged 40-49 years in good health and CMV-seronegative. Both conserved end residues are part of each CDR3.

J	V	CDR3
TRBJ2-2	TRBV6-1	CASLRDTGELFF
TRBJ2-5	TRBV5-1	CASSLAPSGSETQYF
TRBJ2-1	TRBV5-1	CASSLSFGLAGPEQFF
TRBJ2-7	TRBV27	CASSTQGRSVYEQYF
TRBJ2-7	TRBV27	CASSQGSYEQYF
TRBJ2-7	TRBV4-2	CASSQDGEEIYEQYF
TRBJ2-1	TRBV11-3	CASSPPTGTSGSTEQFF
TRBJ2-3	TRBV7-3	CASSPLAGFSTDTQYF
TRBJ2-7	TRBV27	CASSPTTRDPYEQYF
TRBJ2-2	TRBV4-2	CASSQNSGVGELFF
TRBJ1-4	TRBV28	CASKGGGRNEKLFF
TRBJ2-1	TRBV11-3	CASSPGTLRNEQFF
TRBJ2-1	TRBV11-3	CASSLVAREEGGQFF
TRBJ2-7	TRBV27	CASSLERGYEQYF
TRBJ1-2	TRBV28	CASRGDGYTF
TRBJ2-3	TRBV5-1	CAGSLEGLALDTQYF
TRBJ2-7	TRBV5-6	CASCPWNQRAAYEQYF
TRBJ2-2	TRBV5-1	CASSLAAEPGTGELFF
TRBJ2-4	TRBV19	CASSIEGGRAGAKNIQYF
TRBJ1-1	TRBV19	CASSIQGADTEAFF
TRBJ2-3	TRBV6-1	CASRGLVGRTDTQYF
TRBJ2-5	TRBV4-1	CASSQDISGTQYF
TRBJ1-2	TRBV29-1	CSALADRKYGYTF
TRBJ2-1	TRBV5-1	CASSSGNEQFF
TRBJ2-7	TRBV25-1	CASSEPGDRGYEQYF
TRBJ2-3	TRBV6-1	CASSGGLAGGWDTQYF
TRBJ2-7	TRBV6-1	CASSEITGSSYEQYF
TRBJ2-7	TRBV2	CASSAQAYEQYF
TRBJ2-7	TRBV29-1	CSVETGGSEQYF
TRBJ1-2	TRBV14	CASSFRAGDGYTF
TRBJ2-7	TRBV5-6	CASSLVGDEQYF
TRBJ1-2	TRBV4-2	CASSQNPTGVGYGYTF
TRBJ2-7	TRBV5-1	CASSLFGRGEGEQYF
TRBJ2-1	TRBV13	CASSLSTGTSNNEQFF